This paragraph covers one TCR beta chain sequence. This entry comes from a study of CXCR3-negative and CXCR3-positive naive CD8 T cells. It was by 5' RACE with UMI labels that the TRB cDNA libraries were prepared. TCRdb derives one entry per CDR3 protein from the 5' RACE reads, leaving out DNA. The sample table sets out tens of thousands of distinct CDR3 sequences. There are 16 residues in the CDR3. Germline CDR1 reads SGHNT; CDR2 reads YENEEA. With 290,000 or so cells each, the CD8+ T cell subsets were individually sorted in triplicate. V gene TRBV11-3 combines with J gene TRBJ2-5; TCRdb names TRBD2, which stays unverified in the absence of DNA. The TCR comes from a human donor in good health. Some clones in this sample may be carry-over from other donors' samples. The source material was naive CXCR3- CD8+ T cells from blood. Subset specified: CD45RO-CCR7+CD27+CD95- naive CD8+ T cells lacking CXCR3 (TNR3-). This CDR3 is CASSPRLAGRQGAQYF.